This T cell receptor (beta chain) was found in a study of T cells after somatic rescue of genetic block. TCRdb's copy holds only in-frame clones and misses some; the assay was immunoSEQ multiplex PCR. The sample has 55,000 to 75,000 clones; just under 95% are singletons. V gave up 6 bases and J gave up 1 base, with 13 bases separating them. The germline gives CDR1 SGHTA, CDR2 FQGNSA. CDR3 size: 15 residues. This clonotype originated in a man aged 35-49 years. The chain couples TRBV7-2 to TRBJ1-5; D is unclear. The sequenced sample was peripheral blood mononuclear cells (PBMCs). CDR3 bases: TGTGCCAGCAGACTAGAGTGGCAGAGCAATCAGCCCCAGCATTTT. The encoded protein is CASRLEWQSNQPQHF.